This T cell receptor beta chain was profiled in a study of blood T cell repertoires in COVID-19 (dated by TCRdb to between 2020 and 2021). In terms of the full investigation: Samples covering the acute and convalescent phases of COVID-19 were provided by collaborators in the United States, Italy and Spain. The dataset comprised deeply sampled blood TCRbeta repertoires from subjects exposed to, actively infected with, or recovered from COVID-19. Samples came from the ongoing ImmuneRACE study (first 160 participants) plus 1,254 subjects from 6 global collaborators. The prospective study material was composed of cDNA or gDNA derived from T cells, B-cell-depleted T cells, or PBMCs. A de-identified subject ID, COVID-19 status, age in years and sex were almost always included in the sample metadata. HLA class I and class II types, where available, came from metadata supplied by the sample provider rather than from assay-based typing. The repertoires were released in a freely available public database intended as a resource for research on the immune response to SARS-CoV-2.

Each collaborating institution followed its own protocols to collect whole blood in K2EDTA tubes. For TCRbeta analysis, collaborators shipped samples in one of three forms: frozen whole blood, isolated PBMCs, or DNA extracted from either of those sample types. A note on this clone: The antigen it binds to is not known. Qualities for individual bases were not recorded, and no much larger clone is one base off.

Paper-wide results and their limitations: Clinical and demographic metadata were provided uncurated, with the amount varying by source and participant.

As encoded in the germline V gene, CDR1 is SGDLS while CDR2 is YYNGEE. V is cut back by 4 bases and J by 4 bases, with 4 bases in the junction unmatched. There are 16 amino acids in the CDR3, from cysteine to phenylalanine inclusive. Only the CDR3 portion is preserved as DNA: 48 bases, with reading frame beginning at the first base. TCRbeta CDR3 regions were amplified from genomic DNA using the immunoSEQ Assay, a bias-controlled multiplex PCR. The authors processed their data as follows. The number of nucleated cells in each sample was estimated from the amplification of reference gene primers within the assay. To quantify the absolute abundance of each unique TCRbeta CDR3 rearrangement, sequence reads were collapsed and filtered. For each sample, productive Simpson clonality was calculated as the square root of Simpson's diversity index across productive rearrangements. TCRdb holds this immuneACCESS table with in-frame rearrangements only. Some clones are missing; in checked studies, unresolved V genes explain under half, and the rest has no known cause. V, J and clone size are taken as reported in that table, and D and trimming were inferred from the DNA itself. Recorded for this sample are roughly 89,000 clones; about 80% of them occurred a single time. Clones ranked in the top ten supply 10% of the sample.

This clonotype originated in a woman in her seventies with acute or convalescent COVID-19. The sample comprised peripheral blood. The V gene is TRBV9 and the J gene is TRBJ2-2; TRBD2 aligns with 13 central bases. The nucleotide sequence is given as TGTGCCAGCAGCCCCGGGACTAGCGGGGTCACCGGGGAGCTGTTTTTT. Its translation is CASSPGTSGVTGELFF. Beyond the CDR3, the reference TRBV9 and TRBJ2-2 genes provide the residues; the full variable domain reads: DSGVTQTPKHLITATGQRVTLRCSPRSGDLSVYWYQQSLDQGLQFLIQYYNGEERAKGNILERFSAQQFPDLHSELNLSSLELGDSALYFCASSPGTSGVTGELFFGEGSRLTVL.